This entry concerns a single T cell receptor beta chain. The data belong to a study of blood T cell repertoires in COVID-19. Turning to the study itself: Sites across the United States, Italy and Spain contributed samples from acute and convalescent COVID-19. PBMCs, B-cell-depleted T cells, or T cells provided the cDNA or gDNA that made up the material.

The authors' processing: By means of reference gene primer amplification, nucleated cell counts were estimated. The assay was immunoSEQ multiplex PCR, and TCRdb's table has in-frame clones only and misses some. Clone size and the V and J calls come from that table; the DNA yielded D and trimming. The table lists tens of thousands of clones, about 78% of them singletons. CDR1 and CDR2 (germline): MNHEY, SVGAGI. The CDR3 spans 14 residues. Trimming took 6 bases from V and 5 from J, leaving 11 bases between them. The sequenced sample was peripheral blood. The V call is TRBV6-5, the J call TRBJ1-6, with D possibly matching TRBD1 (6 bases). This clonotype originated in a woman aged 80 or over with acute or convalescent COVID-19. The CDR3 nucleotides read TGTGCCAGCAGCCGTCAGGGGAATAATTCACCCCTCCACTTT. This gives the protein CASSRQGNNSPLHF.